This T cell receptor beta chain was sequenced for a study of identical twins. V lost 0 bases, J lost 5 bases, and 5 bases stayed unmatched. The germline V gene has CDR1 LGHDT and CDR2 YNNKEL (reference sequence). This CDR3 is built from 16 residues. Study-wide points: The conclusions drew on cross-sectional statistical analysis instead of tracking the same donors.

TCRdb analysed the 5' RACE reads with MiXCR anew, one entry per CDR3 protein. This table has around 470,000 distinct CDR3 sequences, 12% to 15% appearing once. This clonotype has more than one count but fewer than ten. Its antigen is not known. The data also belong to a second study, concerning yellow fever vaccine responses in identical twins. That report notes: On the reported evidence, twins' vaccine T cell responses seemed partly convergent and partly personalized.

The sample consisted of CD4+ T cells sorted from blood. This chain uses TRBV3-1 with TRBJ2-3, with 10 bases matching TRBD2. This sequence originates from a woman aged 18-29 years in good health. As DNA, the CDR3 is TGTGCCAGCAGCCAAGAGGTAGCGGGGGGTTTAGATACGCAGTATTTT. Residues: CASSQEVAGGLDTQYF.